This entry is about one TCR beta chain. These data belong to a study of patients and donors after allogeneic stem cell transplantation. TCRdb itself ran the RT-PCR reads through MiXCR, one entry per CDR3 protein. The table includes about a million distinct CDR3 sequences, about a sixth detected once. The ends lost 3 bases at V and 4 bases at J; junction bases unmatched: 3. This CDR3 has 14 amino acids. The sequence derives from a human donor who was either an allogeneic HSCT recipient or a stem cell or donor lymphocyte infusion donor (not recorded which). It is not recorded whose cells these are; they may come from a transplant donor. The chain recombines TRBV12-3 or TRBV12-4 with TRBJ2-3, with 8 positions matching TRBD1. Material for sequencing was blood, either unsorted or a sorted T cell fraction (not recorded which). For the CDR3, the DNA is TGTGCCAGCAGTTTTCAGGGGGCCCCAGATACGCAGTATTTT. Protein product: CASSFQGAPDTQYF.